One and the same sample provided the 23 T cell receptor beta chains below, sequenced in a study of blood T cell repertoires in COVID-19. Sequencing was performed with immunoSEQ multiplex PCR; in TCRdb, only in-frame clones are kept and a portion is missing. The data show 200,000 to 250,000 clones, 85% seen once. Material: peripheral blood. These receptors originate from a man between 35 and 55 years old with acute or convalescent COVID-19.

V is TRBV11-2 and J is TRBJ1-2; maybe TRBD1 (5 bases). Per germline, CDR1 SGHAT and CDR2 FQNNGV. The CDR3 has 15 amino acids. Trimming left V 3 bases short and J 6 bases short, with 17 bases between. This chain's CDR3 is CASSFVGRGVDGYTF. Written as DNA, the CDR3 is TGTGCCAGCAGCTTCGTGGGGCGGGGGGTAGATGGCTACACCTTC.

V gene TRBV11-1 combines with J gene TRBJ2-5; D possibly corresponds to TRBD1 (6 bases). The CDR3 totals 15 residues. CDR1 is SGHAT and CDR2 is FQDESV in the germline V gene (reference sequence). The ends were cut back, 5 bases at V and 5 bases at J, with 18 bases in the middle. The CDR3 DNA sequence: TGTGCCAGCAGCCATAATCTACAGGGTCGGGAGACCCAGTACTTC. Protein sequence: CASSHNLQGRETQYF.

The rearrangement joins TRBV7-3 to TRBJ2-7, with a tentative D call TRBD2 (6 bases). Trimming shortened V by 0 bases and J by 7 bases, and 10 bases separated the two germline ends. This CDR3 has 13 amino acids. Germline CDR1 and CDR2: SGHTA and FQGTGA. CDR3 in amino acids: CASSLTGAGEQYF. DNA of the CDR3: TGTGCCAGCAGCTTAACGGGTGCGGGAGAGCAGTACTTC.

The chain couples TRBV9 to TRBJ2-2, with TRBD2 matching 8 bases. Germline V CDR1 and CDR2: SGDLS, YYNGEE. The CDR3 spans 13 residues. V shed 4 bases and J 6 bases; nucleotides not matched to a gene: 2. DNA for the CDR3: TGTGCCAGCAGCCGACTAGCGCCCGGGGAGCTGTTTTTT. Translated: CASSRLAPGELFF.

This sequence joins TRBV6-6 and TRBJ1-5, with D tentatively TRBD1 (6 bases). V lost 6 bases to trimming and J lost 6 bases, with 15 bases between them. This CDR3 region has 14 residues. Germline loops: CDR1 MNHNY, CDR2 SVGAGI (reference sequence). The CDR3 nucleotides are TGTGCCAGCAGGCCTGGACAGTTAGGTCAGCCCCAGCATTTT. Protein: CASRPGQLGQPQHF.

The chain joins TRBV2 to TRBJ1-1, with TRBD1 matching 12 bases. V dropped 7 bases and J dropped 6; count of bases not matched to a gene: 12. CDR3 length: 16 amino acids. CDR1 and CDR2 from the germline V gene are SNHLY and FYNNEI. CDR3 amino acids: CASTPPGTGGDAEAFF. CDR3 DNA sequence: TGTGCCAGCACCCCCCCGGGGACAGGGGGCGACGCTGAAGCTTTCTTT.

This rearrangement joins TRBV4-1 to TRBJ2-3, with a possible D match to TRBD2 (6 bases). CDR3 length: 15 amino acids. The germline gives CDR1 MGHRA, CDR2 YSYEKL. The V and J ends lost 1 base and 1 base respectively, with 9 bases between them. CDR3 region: CASSQGSGRTDTQYF. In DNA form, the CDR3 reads TGCGCCAGCAGCCAAGGTAGCGGTCGCACAGATACGCAGTATTTT.

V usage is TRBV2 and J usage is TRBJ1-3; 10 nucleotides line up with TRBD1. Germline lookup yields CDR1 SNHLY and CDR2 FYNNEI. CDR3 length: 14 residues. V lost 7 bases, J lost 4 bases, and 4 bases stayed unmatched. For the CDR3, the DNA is TGTGCCAGCAAGACAGGGGGCGCGGGAAACACCATATATTTT. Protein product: CASKTGGAGNTIYF. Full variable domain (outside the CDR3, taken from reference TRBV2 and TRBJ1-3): EPEVTQTPSHQVTQMGQEVILRCVPISNHLYFYWYRQILGQKVEFLVSFYNNEISEKSEIFDDQFSVERPDGSNFTLKIRSTKLEDSAMYFCASKTGGAGNTIYFGEGSWLTVV.

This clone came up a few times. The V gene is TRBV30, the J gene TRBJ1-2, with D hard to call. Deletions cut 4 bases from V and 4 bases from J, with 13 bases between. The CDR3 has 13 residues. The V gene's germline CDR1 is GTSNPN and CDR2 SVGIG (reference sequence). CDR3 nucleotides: TGTGCCTGGATTCCCGGGATCGCCTATGGCTACACCTTC. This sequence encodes CAWIPGIAYGYTF.

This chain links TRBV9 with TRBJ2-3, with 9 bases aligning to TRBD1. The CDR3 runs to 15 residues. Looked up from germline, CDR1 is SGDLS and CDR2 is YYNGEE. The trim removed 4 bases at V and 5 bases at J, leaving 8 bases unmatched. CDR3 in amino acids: CASSSRDRVQDTQYF. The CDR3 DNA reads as TGTGCCAGCAGCTCCCGGGACAGGGTGCAAGATACGCAGTATTTT.

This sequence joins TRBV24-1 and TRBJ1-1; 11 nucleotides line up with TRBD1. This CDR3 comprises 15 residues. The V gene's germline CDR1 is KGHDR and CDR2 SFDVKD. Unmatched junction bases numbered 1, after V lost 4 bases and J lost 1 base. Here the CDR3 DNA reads TGTGCCACCAGTGAGGGGACAGGGGGGAACACTGAAGCTTTCTTT. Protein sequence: CATSEGTGGNTEAFF.

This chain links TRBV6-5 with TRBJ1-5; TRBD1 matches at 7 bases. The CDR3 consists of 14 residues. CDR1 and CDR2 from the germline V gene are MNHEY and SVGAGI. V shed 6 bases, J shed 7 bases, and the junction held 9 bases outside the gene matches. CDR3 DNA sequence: TGTGCCAGCAGACCCGAGGGGGCTCGGCAGCCCCAGCATTTT. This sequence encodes CASRPEGARQPQHF.

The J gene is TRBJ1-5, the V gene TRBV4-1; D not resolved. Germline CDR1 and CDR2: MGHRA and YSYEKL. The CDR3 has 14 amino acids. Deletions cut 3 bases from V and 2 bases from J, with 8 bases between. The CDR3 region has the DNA TGCGCCAGCAGCCATGTCAGTGGCAATCAGCCCCAGCATTTT. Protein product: CASSHVSGNQPQHF.

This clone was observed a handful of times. The CDR3 here is CASTPGGSYEQYF. DNA of the CDR3: TGTGCCAGCACCCCTGGGGGGTCCTACGAGCAGTACTTC. The V call is TRBV6-5, the J call TRBJ2-7; D possibly corresponds to TRBD2 (6 bases). Looked up from germline, CDR1 is MNHEY and CDR2 is SVGAGI. This CDR3 spans 13 amino acids. V was pared by 7 bases and J by 1 base, with 11 bases between.

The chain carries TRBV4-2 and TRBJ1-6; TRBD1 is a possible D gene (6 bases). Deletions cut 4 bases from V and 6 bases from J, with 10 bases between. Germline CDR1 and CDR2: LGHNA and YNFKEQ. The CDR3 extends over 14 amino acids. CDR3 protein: CASSLTGANSPLHF. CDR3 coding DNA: TGTGCCAGCAGCCTGACAGGAGCTAATTCACCCCTCCACTTT.

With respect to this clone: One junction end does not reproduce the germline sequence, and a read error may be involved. Here the CDR3 DNA reads TGTGCCAGCAGCGTAACGACAGGGGTCGAGCAGTACTTC. Translating it yields CASSVTTGVEQYF. The chain carries TRBV7-3 and TRBJ2-7; 8 bases match TRBD1. Germline V lookup: CDR1 SGHTA, CDR2 FQGTGA. The length of the CDR3 is 13 residues.

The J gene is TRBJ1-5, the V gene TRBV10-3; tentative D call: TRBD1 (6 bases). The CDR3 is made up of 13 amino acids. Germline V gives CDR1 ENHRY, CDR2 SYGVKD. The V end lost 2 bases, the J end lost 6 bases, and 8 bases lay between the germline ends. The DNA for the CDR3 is TGTGCCATCAGTGAGGGACAGTCTCAGCCCCAGCATTTT. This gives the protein CAISEGQSQPQHF.

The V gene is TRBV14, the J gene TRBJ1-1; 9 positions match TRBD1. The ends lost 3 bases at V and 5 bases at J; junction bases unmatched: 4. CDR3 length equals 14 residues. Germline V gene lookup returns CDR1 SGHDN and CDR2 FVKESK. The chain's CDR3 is CASSHLGQGTEAFF. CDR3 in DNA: TGTGCCAGCAGCCACCTCGGACAGGGGACTGAAGCTTTCTTT.

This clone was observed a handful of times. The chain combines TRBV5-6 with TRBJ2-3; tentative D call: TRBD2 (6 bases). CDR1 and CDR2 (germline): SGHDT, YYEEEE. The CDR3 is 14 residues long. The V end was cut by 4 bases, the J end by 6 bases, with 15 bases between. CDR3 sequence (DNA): TGTGCCAGCAGCCTCCCCGGGGGATGGGATACGCAGTATTTT. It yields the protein CASSLPGGWDTQYF.

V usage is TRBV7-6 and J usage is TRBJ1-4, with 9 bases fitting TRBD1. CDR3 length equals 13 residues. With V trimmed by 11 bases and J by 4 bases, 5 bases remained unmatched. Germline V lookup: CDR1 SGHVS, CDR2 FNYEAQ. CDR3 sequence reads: CAGGTGNNEKLFF. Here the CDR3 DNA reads TGTGCCGGGGGGACAGGGAATAATGAAAAACTGTTTTTT.

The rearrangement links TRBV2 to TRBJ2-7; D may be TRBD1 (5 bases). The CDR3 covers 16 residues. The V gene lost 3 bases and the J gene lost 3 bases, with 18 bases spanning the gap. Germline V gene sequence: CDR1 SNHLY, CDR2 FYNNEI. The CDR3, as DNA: TGTGCCAGCAGTGAGGCCTCCCCACAGGAACACTACGAGCAGTACTTC. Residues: CASSEASPQEHYEQYF.

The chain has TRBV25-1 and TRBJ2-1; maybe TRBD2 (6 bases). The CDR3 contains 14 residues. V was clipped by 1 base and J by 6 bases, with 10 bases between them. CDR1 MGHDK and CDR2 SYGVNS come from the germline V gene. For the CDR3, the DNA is TGTGCCAGCAGTGAATCGGGGGAGCGCAATGAGCAGTTCTTC. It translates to CASSESGERNEQFF.

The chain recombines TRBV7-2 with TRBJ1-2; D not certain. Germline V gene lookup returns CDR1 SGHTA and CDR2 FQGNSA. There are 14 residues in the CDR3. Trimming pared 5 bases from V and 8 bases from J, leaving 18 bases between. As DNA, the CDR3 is TGTGCCAGCAGCCCGCCCCGAACCTCGGGGGGCTACACCTTC. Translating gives CASSPPRTSGGYTF.